The clone carrying this T cell receptor (beta chain) was recorded a few times. This sample stems from a study of CD8 T cells in Susac syndrome. Peripheral blood CD8+ and CD4+ T cells were profiled by TCR beta sequencing. An amount of RNA that ranged from roughly 0.5 to 1 ug was reverse transcribed with random hexamers. The method of amplification for TCR beta CDR3 was immunoSEQ multiplex PCR, covering 54 Vbeta and 13 Jbeta. From the immunoSEQ multiplex PCR reads, TCRdb called clonotypes with MiXCR, one entry per CDR3 protein. The repertoire includes about 180,000 distinct CDR3 sequences, roughly 95% of them detected once, and less than 0.2% sits in the top ten. Sequenced sample: CD8+ T cells from PBMCs. This TCR came from a human donor with multiple sclerosis.

The CDR3 DNA reads as TGTGCCAGCAGCCAAGGACCGAACAATGAGCAGTTCTTC. This encodes CASSQGPNNEQFF. The chain recombines TRBV12-3 or TRBV12-4 with TRBJ2-1; D is undetermined. With 6 bases removed from V and 5 bases from J, the gap between germline ends came to 11 bases. This CDR3 has 13 residues.